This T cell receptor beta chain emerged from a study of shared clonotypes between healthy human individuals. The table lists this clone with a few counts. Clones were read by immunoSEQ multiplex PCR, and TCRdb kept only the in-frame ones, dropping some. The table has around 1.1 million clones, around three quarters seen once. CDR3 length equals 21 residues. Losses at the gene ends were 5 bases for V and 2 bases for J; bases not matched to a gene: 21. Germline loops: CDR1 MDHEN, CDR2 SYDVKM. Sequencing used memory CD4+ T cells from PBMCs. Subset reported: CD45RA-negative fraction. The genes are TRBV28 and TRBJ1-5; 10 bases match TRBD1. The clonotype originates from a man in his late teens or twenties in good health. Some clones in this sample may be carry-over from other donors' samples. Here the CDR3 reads CASSIHRPGTGEYIGNQPQHF. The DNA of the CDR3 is TGTGCCAGCAGTATCCACCGCCCAGGGACAGGGGAGTACATCGGCAATCAGCCCCAGCATTTT. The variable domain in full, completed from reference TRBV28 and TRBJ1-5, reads DVKVTQSSRYLVKRTGEKVFLECVQDMDHENMFWYRQDPGLGLRLIYFSYDVKMKEKGDIPEGYSVSREKKERFSLILESASTNQTSMYLCASSIHRPGTGEYIGNQPQHFGDGTRLSIL.